The source of this T cell receptor beta chain is a study of a mutant IDH1 vaccine in newly diagnosed glioma. About the research overall: Following radiotherapy alone, or alongside temozolomide cycles, vaccination was started after an interval of 4-6 weeks. Sex distribution of treated patients was approximately 60% male and roughly 38% female; mean age was around 40 years.

Using immunoSEQ multiplex PCR, the repertoire was profiled, and TCRdb retains in-frame clones only, with some absent. The table shows some 57,000 clones, with around 80% occurring only once. The CDR3 covers 14 residues. V lost 0 bases, J lost 2 bases, and 1 base stayed unmatched. Germline V lookup: CDR1 SGHDT, CDR2 YYEEEE. As concerns this clone: Its specificity is not known. Other nucleotide sequences from this sample produce the same CDR3.

Time point denoted: week 35, safety follow-up. In the vaccine, a single dose held 300 ug of the mutant IDH1 20-mer peptide, along with topical imiquimod. The study enrolled donors with new WHO grade 3 or 4 IDH1-mutant, ATRX-lost astrocytomas. V is TRBV5-6 and J is TRBJ2-7, with 8 positions matching TRBD2. The sequencing here drew on PBMCs, taken from a glioma patient whose treatment included an IDH1 peptide vaccine. The clonotype originates from a woman aged 18-30 years with glioma. CDR3 sequence (DNA): TGTGCCAGCAGCTTGGGCGGGGGGACCTACGAGCAGTACTTC. Translating gives CASSLGGGTYEQYF. Full variable domain (outside the CDR3, taken from reference TRBV5-6 and TRBJ2-7): DAGVTQSPTHLIKTRGQQVTLRCSPKSGHDTVSWYQQALGQGPQFIFQYYEEEERQRGNFPDRFSGHQFPNYSSELNVNALLLGDSALYLCASSLGGGTYEQYFGPGTRLTVT.